This T cell receptor (beta chain) derives from a study of shared clonotypes between healthy human individuals. In the study overall: Donors had three CD4 naive, three CD4 memory, two CD8 naive and one CD8 memory plate apiece.

Germline CDR1 MGHDK, CDR2 SYGVNS. This CDR3 spans 15 amino acids. V lost 5 bases and J lost 4, with 16 bases in between. On this clone: The antigen is unknown.

Assay: immunoSEQ multiplex PCR; the TCRdb copy retains only in-frame clones and omits some. The repertoire consists of around 980,000 clones, with around 82% occurring once and the leading ten covering 0.61%. Overall study results and limits: Among the subsets, naive ones generally showed larger estimated richness than memory ones.

Sequencing was performed on memory CD4+ T cells from PBMCs. Subset here: CD45RA-negative fraction. The TCR was taken from a man aged 18-30 years in good health. Some clones in this sample may be carry-over from other donors' samples. The chain joins TRBV25-1 to TRBJ2-3; D may correspond to TRBD1 or TRBD2 (6 bases each). The CDR3 coding sequence is TGTGCCAGCAGTCTTACGATGGGGGGCGCAGATACGCAGTATTTT. Its protein is CASSLTMGGADTQYF.